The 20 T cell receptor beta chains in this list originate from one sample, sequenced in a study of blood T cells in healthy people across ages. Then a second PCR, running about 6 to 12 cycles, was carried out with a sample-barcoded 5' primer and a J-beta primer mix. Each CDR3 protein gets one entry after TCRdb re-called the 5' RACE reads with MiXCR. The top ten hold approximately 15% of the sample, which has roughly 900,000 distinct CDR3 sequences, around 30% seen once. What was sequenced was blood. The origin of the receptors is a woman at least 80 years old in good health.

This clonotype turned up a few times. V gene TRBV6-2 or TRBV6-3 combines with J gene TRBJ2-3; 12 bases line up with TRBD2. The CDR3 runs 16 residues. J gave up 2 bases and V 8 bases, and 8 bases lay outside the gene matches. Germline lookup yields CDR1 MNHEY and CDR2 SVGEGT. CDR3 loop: CASGLAGTTYTDTQYF. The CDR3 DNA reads TGTGCCAGCGGACTAGCGGGGACGACTTACACAGATACGCAGTATTTT.

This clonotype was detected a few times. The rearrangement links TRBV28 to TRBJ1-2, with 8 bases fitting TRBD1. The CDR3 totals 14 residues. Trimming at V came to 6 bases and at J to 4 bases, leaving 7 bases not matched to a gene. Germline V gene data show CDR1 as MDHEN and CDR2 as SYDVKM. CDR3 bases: TGTGCCAGCAGCCTTGACAGGGGTTCCTATGGCTACACCTTC. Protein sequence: CASSLDRGSYGYTF.

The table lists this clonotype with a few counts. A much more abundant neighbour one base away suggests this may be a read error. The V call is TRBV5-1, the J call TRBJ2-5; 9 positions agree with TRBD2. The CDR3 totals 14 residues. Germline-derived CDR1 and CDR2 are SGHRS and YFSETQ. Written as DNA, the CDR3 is TGCGCCAGCAGCTCGGGACTAGCCCAAGAGGCCCAGTACTTC. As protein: CASSSGLAQEAQYF.

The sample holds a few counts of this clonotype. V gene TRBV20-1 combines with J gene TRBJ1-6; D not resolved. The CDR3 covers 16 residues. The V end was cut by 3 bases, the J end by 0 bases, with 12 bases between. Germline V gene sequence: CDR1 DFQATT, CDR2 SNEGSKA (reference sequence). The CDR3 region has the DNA TGCAGTGCTAGTTTGGCACTGAGCTCCTATAATTCACCCCTCCACTTT. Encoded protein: CSASLALSSYNSPLHF.

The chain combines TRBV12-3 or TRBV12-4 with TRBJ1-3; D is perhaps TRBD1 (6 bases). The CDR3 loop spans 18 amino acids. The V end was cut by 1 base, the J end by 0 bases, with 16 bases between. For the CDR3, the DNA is TGTGCCAGCAGTTTAGTAGGAGGGGACAAAATCTCTGGAAACACCATATATTTT. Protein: CASSLVGGDKISGNTIYF.

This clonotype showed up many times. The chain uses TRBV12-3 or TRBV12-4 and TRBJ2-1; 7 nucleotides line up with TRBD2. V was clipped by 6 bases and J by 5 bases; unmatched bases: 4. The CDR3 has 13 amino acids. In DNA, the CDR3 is TGTGCCAGCAGGCGAGCGGGGAACAATGAGCAGTTCTTC. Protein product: CASRRAGNNEQFF.

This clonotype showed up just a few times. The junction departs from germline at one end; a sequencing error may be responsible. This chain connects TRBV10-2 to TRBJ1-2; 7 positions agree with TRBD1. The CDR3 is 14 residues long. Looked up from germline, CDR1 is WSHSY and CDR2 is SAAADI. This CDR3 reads CASSDGGQNYDYTF. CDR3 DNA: TGCGCCAGCAGTGATGGGGGACAGAACTATGACTACACCTTC.

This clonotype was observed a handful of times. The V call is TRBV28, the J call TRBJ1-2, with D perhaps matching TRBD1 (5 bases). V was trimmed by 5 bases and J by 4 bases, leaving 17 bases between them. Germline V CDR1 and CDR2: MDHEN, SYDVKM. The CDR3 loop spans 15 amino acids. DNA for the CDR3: TGTGCCAGCAGTCCCGCTAGGGGTAGTAGCTATGGCTACACCTTC. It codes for CASSPARGSSYGYTF.

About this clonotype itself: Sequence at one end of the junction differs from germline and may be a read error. The CDR3 nucleotides are TGCGGCGTTTCACAGGGAAGCAATCAGCCCCAGCATTTT. Its translation: CGVSQGSNQPQHF. The chain links TRBV29-1 to TRBJ1-5; a weak D match, TRBD1 (6 bases). The CDR3 length is 13 residues. Germline values: CDR1 SQVTM, CDR2 ANQGSEA.

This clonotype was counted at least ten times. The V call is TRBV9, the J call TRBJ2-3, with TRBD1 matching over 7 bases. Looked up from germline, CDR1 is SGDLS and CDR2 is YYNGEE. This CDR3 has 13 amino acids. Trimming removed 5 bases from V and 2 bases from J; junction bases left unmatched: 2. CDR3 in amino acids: CASSGQATDTQYF. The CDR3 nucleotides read TGTGCCAGCAGTGGACAGGCCACAGATACGCAGTATTTT.

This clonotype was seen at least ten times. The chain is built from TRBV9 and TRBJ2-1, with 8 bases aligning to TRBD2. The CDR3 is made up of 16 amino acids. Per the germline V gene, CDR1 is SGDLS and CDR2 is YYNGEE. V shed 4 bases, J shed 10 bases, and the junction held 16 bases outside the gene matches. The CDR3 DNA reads TGTGCCAGCAGCCCCCTTGGGGGGCGCGGGAGGCCCGAGCAGTTCTTC. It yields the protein CASSPLGGRGRPEQFF.

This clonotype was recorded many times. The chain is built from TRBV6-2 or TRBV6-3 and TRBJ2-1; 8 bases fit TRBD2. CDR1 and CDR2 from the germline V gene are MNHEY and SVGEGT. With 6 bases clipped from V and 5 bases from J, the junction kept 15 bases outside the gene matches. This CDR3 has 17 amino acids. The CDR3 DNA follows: TGTGCCAGCAGCCGGGGGGGAACATCGCGGGTCAACAATGAGCAGTTCTTC. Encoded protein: CASSRGGTSRVNNEQFF.

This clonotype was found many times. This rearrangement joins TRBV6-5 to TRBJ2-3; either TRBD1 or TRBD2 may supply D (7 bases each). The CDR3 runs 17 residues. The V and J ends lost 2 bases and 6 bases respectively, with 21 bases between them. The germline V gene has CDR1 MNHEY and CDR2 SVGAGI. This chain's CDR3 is CASSYEKIQGRGDTQYF. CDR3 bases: TGTGCCAGCAGTTACGAAAAAATACAGGGGCGGGGGGATACGCAGTATTTT.

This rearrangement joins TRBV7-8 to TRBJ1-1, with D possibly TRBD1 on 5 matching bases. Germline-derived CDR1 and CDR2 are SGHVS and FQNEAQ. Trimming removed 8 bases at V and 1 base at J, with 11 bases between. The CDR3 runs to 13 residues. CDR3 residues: CASWGDPNTEAFF. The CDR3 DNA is TGTGCCAGCTGGGGGGACCCGAACACTGAAGCTTTCTTT.

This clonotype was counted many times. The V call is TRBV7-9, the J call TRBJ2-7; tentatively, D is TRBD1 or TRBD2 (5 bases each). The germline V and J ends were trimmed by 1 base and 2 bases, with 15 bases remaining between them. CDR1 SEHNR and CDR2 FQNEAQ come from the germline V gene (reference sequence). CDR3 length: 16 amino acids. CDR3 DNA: TGTGCCAGCAGCTTAGTAACCGGGACCGGACCCTACGAGCAGTACTTC. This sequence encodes CASSLVTGTGPYEQYF.

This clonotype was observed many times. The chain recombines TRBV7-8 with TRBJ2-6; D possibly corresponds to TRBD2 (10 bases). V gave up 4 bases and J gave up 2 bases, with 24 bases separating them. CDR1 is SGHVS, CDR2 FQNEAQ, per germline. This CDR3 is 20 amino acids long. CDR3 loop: CASSSRDRVAGGAGANVLTF. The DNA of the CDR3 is TGTGCCAGCAGCTCCCGGGACAGGGTAGCGGGGGGTGCTGGGGCCAACGTCCTGACTTTC.

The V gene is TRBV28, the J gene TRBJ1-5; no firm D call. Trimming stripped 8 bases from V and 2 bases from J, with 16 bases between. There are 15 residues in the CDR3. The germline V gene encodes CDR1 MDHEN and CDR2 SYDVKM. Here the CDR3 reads CASDYSGSRNQPQHF. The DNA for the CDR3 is TGTGCCAGCGACTATTCAGGTTCCCGCAATCAGCCCCAGCATTTT.

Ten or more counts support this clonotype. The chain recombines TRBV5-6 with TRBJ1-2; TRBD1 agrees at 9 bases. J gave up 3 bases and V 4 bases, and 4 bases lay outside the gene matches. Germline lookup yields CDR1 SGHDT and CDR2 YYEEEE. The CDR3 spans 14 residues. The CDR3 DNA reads TGTGCCAGCAGCGCGGGACAGGGTGACTATGGCTACACCTTC. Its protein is CASSAGQGDYGYTF.

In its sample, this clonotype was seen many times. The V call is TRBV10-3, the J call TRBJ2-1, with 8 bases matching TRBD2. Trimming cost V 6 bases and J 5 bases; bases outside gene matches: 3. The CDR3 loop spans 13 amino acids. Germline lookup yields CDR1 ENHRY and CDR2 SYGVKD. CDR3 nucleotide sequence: TGTGCCATCAGGAGAGCGGGGGACAATGAGCAGTTCTTC. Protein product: CAIRRAGDNEQFF.

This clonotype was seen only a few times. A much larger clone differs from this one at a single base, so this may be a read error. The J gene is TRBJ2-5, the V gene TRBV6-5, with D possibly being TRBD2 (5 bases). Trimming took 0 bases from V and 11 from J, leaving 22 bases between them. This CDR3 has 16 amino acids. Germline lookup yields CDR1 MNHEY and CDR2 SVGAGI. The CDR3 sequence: CASSYSTDYSYNEQYF. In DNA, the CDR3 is TGTGCCAGCAGTTACTCGACCGACTATTCCTACAATGAGCAGTACTTC.